This T cell receptor beta chain is drawn from a study of T cell repertoires in cytomegalovirus infection. This CDR3 spans 14 amino acids. Germline values: CDR1 SGHAT, CDR2 FQNNGV. This clonotype showed up just once. A read error may produce the germline difference seen at one junction end. TCRdb re-called the reads with MiXCR, one entry per CDR3 protein. The profile shows fewer than 300,000 distinct CDR3 sequences, around 25% of them singletons. This TCR came from a human donor in good health (CMV status not recorded). Some clones in this sample may be carry-over from other donors' samples. The sample comprised PBMCs. This chain uses TRBV11-2 with TRBJ1-3; D ambiguous. CDR3: CATSLTGTGNTIYF. DNA of the CDR3: TGTGCCACCAGCCTCACGGGGACTGGAAACACCATATATTTT. Together with reference TRBV11-2 and TRBJ1-3, the CDR3 gives the full variable domain: EAGVAQSPRYKIIEKRQSVAFWCNPISGHATLYWYQQILGQGPKLLIQFQNNGVVDDSQLPKDRFSAERLKGVDSTLKIQPAKLEDSAVYLCATSLTGTGNTIYFGEGSWLTVV.